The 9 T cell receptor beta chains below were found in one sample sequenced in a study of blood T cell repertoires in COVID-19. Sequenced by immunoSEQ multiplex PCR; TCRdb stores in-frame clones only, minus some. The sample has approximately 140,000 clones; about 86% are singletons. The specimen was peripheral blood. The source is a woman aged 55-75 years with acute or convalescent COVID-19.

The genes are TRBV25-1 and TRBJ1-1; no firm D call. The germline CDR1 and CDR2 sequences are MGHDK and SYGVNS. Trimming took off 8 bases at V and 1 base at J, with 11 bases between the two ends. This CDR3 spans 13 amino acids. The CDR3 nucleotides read TGTGCCAGCGTAACAAGAACGAACACTGAAGCTTTCTTT. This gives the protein CASVTRTNTEAFF.

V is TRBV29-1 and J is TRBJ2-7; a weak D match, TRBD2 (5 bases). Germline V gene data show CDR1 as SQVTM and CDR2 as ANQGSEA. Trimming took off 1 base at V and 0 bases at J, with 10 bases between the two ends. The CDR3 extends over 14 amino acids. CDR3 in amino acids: CSVEGRAGSYEQYF. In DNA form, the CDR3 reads TGCAGCGTTGAAGGGCGGGCTGGCTCCTACGAGCAGTACTTC.

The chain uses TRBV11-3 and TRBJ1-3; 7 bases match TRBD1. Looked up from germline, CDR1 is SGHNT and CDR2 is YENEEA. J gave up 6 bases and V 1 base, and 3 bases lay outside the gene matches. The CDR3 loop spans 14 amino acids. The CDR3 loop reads CASSLGDSQNTIYF. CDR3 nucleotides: TGTGCCAGCAGCTTAGGGGACAGCCAAAACACCATATATTTT.

This CDR3 is CASSQVYSGGGTDTQYF. The CDR3, as DNA: TGTGCCAGCAGCCAAGTATATAGCGGGGGGGGCACAGATACGCAGTATTTT. The chain recombines TRBV3-1 (or the pseudogene TRBV3-2) with TRBJ2-3; 11 bases are shared with TRBD2. Germline CDR1 LGHDT, CDR2 YNNKEL (reference sequence). The CDR3 loop spans 17 amino acids. V shed 1 base, J shed 1 base, and the junction held 4 bases outside the gene matches.

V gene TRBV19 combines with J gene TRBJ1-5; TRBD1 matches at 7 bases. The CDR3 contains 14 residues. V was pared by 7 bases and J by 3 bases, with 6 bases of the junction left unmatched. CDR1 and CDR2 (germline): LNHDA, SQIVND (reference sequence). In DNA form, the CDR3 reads TGTGCCAGTACCAGAGGACAGGTCAATCAGCCCCAGCATTTT. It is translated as CASTRGQVNQPQHF. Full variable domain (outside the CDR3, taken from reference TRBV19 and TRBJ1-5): DGGITQSPKYLFRKEGQNVTLSCEQNLNHDAMYWYRQDPGQGLRLIYYSQIVNDFQKGDIAEGYSVSREKKESFPLTVTSAQKNPTAFYLCASTRGQVNQPQHFGDGTRLSIL.

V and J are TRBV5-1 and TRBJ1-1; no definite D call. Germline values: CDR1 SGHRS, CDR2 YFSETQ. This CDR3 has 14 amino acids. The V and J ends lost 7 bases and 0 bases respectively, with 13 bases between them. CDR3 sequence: CASVMRRVNTEAFF. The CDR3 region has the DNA TGCGCCAGCGTTATGAGAAGAGTGAACACTGAAGCTTTCTTT.

CDR3 in amino acids: CASSYPAELYNEQFF. The CDR3 DNA reads as TGTGCCAGCAGTTATCCAGCGGAGCTATACAATGAGCAGTTCTTC. The genes are TRBV6-5 and TRBJ2-1; weak D call: TRBD2 (5 bases). Germline loops: CDR1 MNHEY, CDR2 SVGAGI. This CDR3 comprises 15 residues. The V gene lost 3 bases and the J gene lost 4 bases, with 13 bases spanning the gap.

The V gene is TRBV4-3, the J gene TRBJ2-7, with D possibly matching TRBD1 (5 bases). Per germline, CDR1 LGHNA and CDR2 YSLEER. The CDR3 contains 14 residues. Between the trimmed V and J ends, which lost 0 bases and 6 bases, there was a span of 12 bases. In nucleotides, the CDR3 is TGCGCCAGCAGCCAAGATGGGGCAATTAGCGAGCAGTACTTC. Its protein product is CASSQDGAISEQYF.

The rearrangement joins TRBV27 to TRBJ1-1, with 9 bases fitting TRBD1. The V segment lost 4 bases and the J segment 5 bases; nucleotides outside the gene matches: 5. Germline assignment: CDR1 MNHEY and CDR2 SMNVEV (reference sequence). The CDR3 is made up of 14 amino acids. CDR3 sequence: CASSSGQGLTEAFF. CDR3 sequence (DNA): TGTGCCAGCAGTTCAGGACAGGGGTTAACTGAAGCTTTCTTT.